The clone carrying this T cell receptor (beta chain) was recorded many times. The target antigen is unknown. The data were taken from a study of Graves' ophthalmopathy and Graves' hyperthyroidism. Background on the study: If no ophthalmopathy appeared within 18 months of follow-up, hyperthyroidism was termed stable.

As diagnostic evidence, clinical symptoms, serum thyroxine, TRAb, thyroid ultrasound and orbital computed tomography were relied upon. The CDR3 covers 15 residues. V was clipped by 6 bases and J by 0 bases; unmatched bases: 3. The TCR beta CDR3 regions underwent amplification from RNA transcripts. HTBI primers served in a first-round RT-PCR, which a second-round multiplex PCR followed. One entry per CDR3 protein results from TCRdb running MiXCR on the multiplex PCR reads. The sample has over a million distinct CDR3 sequences; roughly 35% are singletons. Findings and caveats of the study: Blood was where most expanded thyroid clonotypes above 0.001 frequency also turned up. Ophthalmopathy progression cases were predicted by the model with roughly 68% sensitivity and approximately 76% specificity.

The sample consisted of peripheral blood or thyroid tissue (not recorded which). This chain uses TRBV12-3 or TRBV12-4 with TRBJ1-5, with 9 positions matching TRBD1. The receptor was isolated from an adult man with Graves' hyperthyroidism. CDR3 sequence: CASSRTGDSNQPQHF. CDR3 DNA sequence: TGTGCCAGCAGCAGGACAGGGGATAGCAATCAGCCCCAGCATTTT.